Listed below are T cell receptor beta chains from one sample, sequenced in a study of shared clonotypes between healthy human individuals. Repertoires were generated with immunoSEQ multiplex PCR, while TCRdb's copy carries only in-frame clones and drops some. The sample carries approximately 2.3 million clones, 93% recorded once. The sample consisted of naive CD4+ T cells from PBMCs. The receptor source for this set is a man aged 18 to 30 in good health. Some clones in this sample may be carry-over from other donors' samples. CDR3s include the opening cysteine and the closing phenylalanine or tryptophan. A D gene is named only where the DNA matches it firmly. Part of the rows lack a size; the others show once, few, many or a class for expanded clones.

CDR3 protein: CASSYSKGTIYF; CDR3 DNA: TGTGCCAGCAGTTACTCGAAAGGAACCATATATTTT; J gene: TRBJ1-3; V gene: TRBV6-5; clone size: -; D gene: -
CDR3 protein: CASNFPDTQYF; CDR3 DNA: TGTGCCAGCAACTTTCCAGATACGCAGTATTTT; J gene: TRBJ2-3; V gene: TRBV2; clone size: once; D gene: -
CDR3 protein: CAIGSQGADTEAFF; CDR3 DNA: TGTGCCATCGGGAGTCAGGGGGCAGACACTGAAGCTTTCTTT; J gene: TRBJ1-1; V gene: TRBV10-3; clone size: -; D gene: TRBD1
CDR3 protein: CASSYQTGWGTEAFF; CDR3 DNA: TGTGCCAGCAGTTACCAGACCGGATGGGGCACTGAAGCTTTCTTT; J gene: TRBJ1-1; V gene: TRBV6-5; clone size: -; D gene: -
CDR3 protein: CASSLHLAETQYF; CDR3 DNA: TGTGCCAGCAGCCTTCACCTAGCAGAGACCCAGTACTTC; J gene: TRBJ2-5; V gene: TRBV11-2; clone size: -; D gene: -
CDR3 protein: CASSLIMGDTEAFF; CDR3 DNA: TGTGCCAGCTCACTAATTATGGGGGACACTGAAGCTTTCTTT; J gene: TRBJ1-1; V gene: TRBV18; clone size: -; D gene: -
CDR3 protein: CASSLGRFYEQYF; CDR3 DNA: TGTGCCAGCAGTTTGGGCAGGTTCTACGAGCAGTACTTC; J gene: TRBJ2-7; V gene: TRBV28; clone size: -; D gene: -
CDR3 protein: CASSLALQGHEQYF; CDR3 DNA: TGTGCCAGCAGCTTAGCGCTACAGGGCCACGAGCAGTACTTC; J gene: TRBJ2-7; V gene: TRBV7-2; clone size: once; D gene: -
CDR3 protein: CASSLYRRANEKLFF; CDR3 DNA: TGTGCCAGCAGCCTCTATCGGCGGGCCAATGAAAAACTGTTTTTT; J gene: TRBJ1-4; V gene: TRBV2; clone size: -; D gene: -
CDR3 protein: CASSPFYGGEAFF; CDR3 DNA: TGTGCCAGCAGCCCGTTTTATGGGGGGGAAGCTTTCTTT; J gene: TRBJ1-1; V gene: TRBV6-5; clone size: -; D gene: -
CDR3 protein: CASSGDSRDVVRSNQPQHF; CDR3 DNA: TGTGCCAGCAGTGGTGATTCGAGGGACGTGGTACGGAGCAATCAGCCCCAGCATTTT; J gene: TRBJ1-5; V gene: TRBV6-1; clone size: -; D gene: -
CDR3 protein: CASSRGTATSSYEQYF; CDR3 DNA: TGTGCCAGCAGCCGAGGGACAGCCACTAGCTCCTACGAGCAGTACTTC; J gene: TRBJ2-7; V gene: TRBV7-2; clone size: -; D gene: TRBD1
CDR3 protein: CASSGLAGGSNEQFF; CDR3 DNA: TGTGCCAGCAGTGGACTAGCGGGAGGGTCCAATGAGCAGTTCTTC; J gene: TRBJ2-1; V gene: TRBV5-6; clone size: -; D gene: TRBD2
CDR3 protein: CASSLTITNTGELFF; CDR3 DNA: TGTGCCAGCAGCTTAACGATAACGAACACCGGGGAGCTGTTTTTT; J gene: TRBJ2-2; V gene: TRBV7-3; clone size: -; D gene: -
CDR3 protein: CASSSGQGVNYGYTF; CDR3 DNA: TGCGCCAGCAGCTCTGGACAGGGGGTAAACTATGGCTACACCTTC; J gene: TRBJ1-2; V gene: TRBV5-1; clone size: -; D gene: TRBD1
CDR3 protein: CAWSSGGSSYEQYF; CDR3 DNA: TGTGCCTGGAGTTCAGGGGGGAGCTCCTACGAGCAGTACTTC; J gene: TRBJ2-7; V gene: TRBV30; clone size: -; D gene: -
CDR3 protein: CASSPLGQGNEKLFF; CDR3 DNA: TGCGCCAGCAGCCCATTGGGGCAGGGTAATGAAAAACTGTTTTTT; J gene: TRBJ1-4; V gene: TRBV5-1; clone size: -; D gene: -
CDR3 protein: CASSYSRGSGANVLTF; CDR3 DNA: TGTGCCAGCAGTTACTCACGGGGCTCTGGGGCCAACGTCCTGACTTTC; J gene: TRBJ2-6; V gene: TRBV6-5; clone size: -; D gene: -
CDR3 protein: CASSYLTGNGGYTF; CDR3 DNA: TGTGCCAGCAGTTACCTCACAGGGAACGGTGGCTACACCTTC; J gene: TRBJ1-2; V gene: TRBV6-5; clone size: -; D gene: -
CDR3 protein: CASSLGGDPAYNEQFF; CDR3 DNA: TGTGCCAGCAGTTTGGGGGGGGACCCAGCCTACAATGAGCAGTTCTTC; J gene: TRBJ2-1; V gene: TRBV28; clone size: once; D gene: TRBD2
CDR3 protein: CASSRDRGNGELFF; CDR3 DNA: TGTGCCAGCAGCCGGGACAGGGGGAACGGGGAGCTGTTTTTT; J gene: TRBJ2-2; V gene: TRBV7-7; clone size: -; D gene: TRBD1
CDR3 protein: CASSLARAGELFF; CDR3 DNA: TGTGCCAGCAGCTTGGCCAGGGCCGGGGAGCTGTTTTTT; J gene: TRBJ2-2; V gene: TRBV5-4; clone size: -; D gene: -